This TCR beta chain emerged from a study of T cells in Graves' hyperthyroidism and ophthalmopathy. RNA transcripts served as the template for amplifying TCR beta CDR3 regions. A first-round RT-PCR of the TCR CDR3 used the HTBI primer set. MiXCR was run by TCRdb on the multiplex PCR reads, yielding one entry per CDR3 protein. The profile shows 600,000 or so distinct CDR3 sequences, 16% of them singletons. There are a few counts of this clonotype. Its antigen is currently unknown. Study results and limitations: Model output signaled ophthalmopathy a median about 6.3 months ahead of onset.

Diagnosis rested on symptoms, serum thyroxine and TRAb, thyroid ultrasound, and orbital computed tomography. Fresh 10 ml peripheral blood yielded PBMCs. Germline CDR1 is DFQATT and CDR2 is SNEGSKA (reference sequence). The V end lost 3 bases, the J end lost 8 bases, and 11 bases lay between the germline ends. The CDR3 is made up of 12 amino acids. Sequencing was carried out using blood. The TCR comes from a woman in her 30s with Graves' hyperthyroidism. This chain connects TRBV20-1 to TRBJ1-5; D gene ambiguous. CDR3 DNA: TGCAGTGCTAGTGAAGGAGGGAAGCCCCAGCATTTT. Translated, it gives CSASEGGKPQHF.